This T cell receptor beta chain was captured in a study of T cell responses to AZD1222 COVID-19 vaccine. Overall study findings and caveats: Compared with day 0, the breadth and depth of the Spike-specific TCR repertoire rose significantly after two doses of AZD1222.

V was pared by 3 bases and J by 0 bases, with 15 bases between. Germline CDR1 is WSHSY and CDR2 is SAAADI. The CDR3 totals 17 residues. Measured with immunoSEQ multiplex PCR; TCRdb has only the in-frame clones, and not every one. The table shows 200,000 or so clones, with 93% occurring only once. Comments on this clone: Its antigen is not identified.

This receptor was obtained from an adult who received the AZD1222 COVID-19 vaccine. The sample in question was peripheral blood, obtained 28 days after the second AZD1222 dose. This sequence joins TRBV10-2 and TRBJ1-3, with D hard to call. The DNA of the CDR3 is TGCGCCAGCAGTGATCGGGCCTTGCTGAGCTCTGGAAACACCATATATTTT. The encoded protein is CASSDRALLSSGNTIYF.